These 28 T cell receptor beta chains originate from one sample sequenced in a study of human T cells and chemical hapten exposure. Time point described: pre-sensitization, week 0. Treatment here: therapeutic diphenylcyclopropenone sensitization with weekly scalp DPC. TCRdb analysed the RACE reads with MiXCR anew, one entry per CDR3 protein. The sample consists of 300,000 to 400,000 distinct CDR3 sequences, 4% to 6% of them appearing once. The specimen was whole blood, collected in connection with sensitization to the hapten diphenylcyclopropenone (DPC). The source of these receptors is a woman between 45 and 65 years old with alopecia areata. Some clones in this sample may be carry-over from other donors' samples.

This clonotype was found many times. The chain employs TRBV29-1 and TRBJ1-1, with a tentative D call TRBD1 (5 bases). From germline, CDR1 is SQVTM and CDR2 ANQGSEA. Trimming took 3 bases from V and 6 from J, leaving 17 bases between them. This CDR3 spans 14 amino acids. In DNA, the CDR3 is TGCAGCGTTGAGGAGATCGGGACGGAGGCTGAAGCTTTCTTT. Translation: CSVEEIGTEAEAFF.

Many counts were recorded for this clonotype. The chain links TRBV6-1 to TRBJ1-1; D is undetermined. Trimming took off 7 bases at V and 0 bases at J, with 15 bases between the two ends. The CDR3 is 15 residues long. From germline, CDR1 is MNHNS and CDR2 SASEGT. The CDR3, as DNA: TGTGCCAGCACCCAAGGCCCATCGATGAACACTGAAGCTTTCTTT. This sequence encodes CASTQGPSMNTEAFF.

This clonotype was recorded at least ten times. This chain joins TRBV12-3 or TRBV12-4 and TRBJ2-2, with a weak D call TRBD2 (5 bases). This CDR3 is built from 14 residues. The germline V and J ends were trimmed by 0 bases and 9 bases, with 11 bases remaining between them. Here the CDR3 reads CASSLAGEHRELFF. CDR3 DNA sequence: TGTGCCAGCAGTTTAGCGGGAGAACACCGGGAGCTGTTTTTT.

This clonotype appeared many times. The chain carries TRBV11-2 and TRBJ2-4; D is undetermined. The CDR3 spans 14 residues. From germline, CDR1 is SGHAT and CDR2 FQNNGV. Trimming stripped 7 bases from V and 2 bases from J, with 12 bases between. Here the CDR3 DNA reads TGTGCCAGCAAGTTCGTGGGAACCAAAAACATTCAGTACTTC. Translation gives CASKFVGTKNIQYF.

The sample holds a few counts of this clonotype. The rearrangement uses TRBV2 and TRBJ1-3; no clear D. Germline V lookup: CDR1 SNHLY, CDR2 FYNNEI. V was shortened by 1 base and J by 1 base, with 8 bases between the two germline ends. There are 15 residues in the CDR3. Here the CDR3 DNA reads TGTGCCAGCAGTGAAGGCAGGCTTTCTGGAAACACCATATATTTT. This encodes CASSEGRLSGNTIYF.

This clonotype was counted ten times or more. V gene TRBV7-2 combines with J gene TRBJ2-4; 10 bases align to TRBD2. This CDR3 has 17 residues. J was trimmed by 3 bases and V by 1 base; bases with no gene match: 6. Germline CDR1 is SGHTA and CDR2 is FQGNSA. CDR3 sequence: CASSLGGLAGVKNIQYF. CDR3 in DNA: TGTGCCAGCAGCTTAGGCGGGCTAGCGGGAGTCAAAAACATTCAGTACTTC.

This clonotype was detected many times. This chain connects TRBV27 to TRBJ2-7; D tentatively reads TRBD1 or TRBD2 (5 bases each). The CDR3 is 13 residues long. V was pared by 2 bases and J by 2 bases, with 7 bases between. Germline-derived CDR1 and CDR2 are MNHEY and SMNVEV (reference sequence). CDR3 loop: CASSLGDAYEQYF. CDR3 sequence (DNA): TGTGCCAGCAGTTTAGGGGACGCCTACGAGCAGTACTTC.

The table lists this clonotype with many counts. The rearrangement links TRBV29-1 to TRBJ2-7; TRBD1 agrees at 7 bases. The V and J ends lost 5 bases and 5 bases, in that order; junction bases with no gene match: 3. This CDR3 has 11 amino acids. Germline V gene data show CDR1 as SQVTM and CDR2 as ANQGSEA. DNA for the CDR3: TGCAGCGTTCAGGGACAGAACGAGCAGTACTTC. It encodes CSVQGQNEQYF.

The chain has TRBV9 and TRBJ2-7; perhaps TRBD2 as D (5 bases). The CDR3 has 12 residues. The V end lost 3 bases, the J end lost 5 bases, and 9 bases lay between the germline ends. Germline CDR1 is SGDLS and CDR2 is YYNGEE. The CDR3 is CASSAWGDEQYF. In nucleotides, the CDR3 is TGTGCCAGCAGCGCGTGGGGAGACGAGCAGTACTTC.

At least ten counts were recorded for this clonotype. The chain has TRBV11-2 and TRBJ2-3, with TRBD2 matching 14 bases. The germline CDR1 and CDR2 sequences are SGHAT and FQNNGV. CDR3 length: 17 amino acids. V lost 3 bases, J lost 4 bases, and 6 bases stayed unmatched. CDR3 bases: TGTGCCAGCAGCTTCGGGACTAGCGGGAGAGAATCAGATACGCAGTATTTT. Translated: CASSFGTSGRESDTQYF.

This chain links TRBV14 with TRBJ1-4, with 7 positions matching TRBD1. This CDR3 is 15 amino acids long. Germline CDR1 is SGHDN and CDR2 is FVKESK. Losses at the gene ends were 3 bases for V and 7 bases for J; bases not matched to a gene: 8. CDR3 coding DNA: TGTGCCAGCAGCCACCTTACAGGGGTTGGTGAAAAACTGTTTTTT. The encoded protein is CASSHLTGVGEKLFF. The variable domain in full, completed from reference TRBV14 and TRBJ1-4, reads EAGVTQFPSHSVIEKGQTVTLRCDPISGHDNLYWYRRVMGKEIKFLLHFVKESKQDESGMPNNRFLAERTGGTYSTLKVQPAELEDSGVYFCASSHLTGVGEKLFFGSGTQLSVL.

In DNA form, the CDR3 reads TGTGCCAGCAAGGGACTAGCGGTCCATGAGCAGTTCTTC. This sequence encodes CASKGLAVHEQFF. The chain employs TRBV7-8 and TRBJ2-1; 11 nucleotides line up with TRBD2. CDR1 is SGHVS and CDR2 is FQNEAQ in the germline V gene. The CDR3 is made up of 13 amino acids. The V and J ends lost 7 bases and 8 bases, in that order; junction bases with no gene match: 4.

This clonotype came up many times. The chain recombines TRBV5-8 with TRBJ1-1; the D gene is possibly TRBD1 (6 bases). CDR3 length equals 13 residues. Trimming removed 5 bases at V and 4 bases at J, with 12 bases between. From germline, CDR1 is SGHTS and CDR2 YDEGEE. The CDR3 DNA reads as TGTGCCAGCAGAGAACAGGGTGGCACTGAAGCTTTCTTT. The encoded protein is CASREQGGTEAFF.

The rearrangement links TRBV27 to TRBJ2-1; D not certain. This CDR3 has 14 residues. The V and J ends lost 2 bases and 7 bases respectively, with 12 bases between them. From germline, CDR1 is MNHEY and CDR2 SMNVEV (reference sequence). CDR3 sequence (DNA): TGTGCCAGCAGTTTACGCCGTCTGGGGAATGAGCAGTTCTTC. Translating gives CASSLRRLGNEQFF.

This chain connects TRBV29-1 to TRBJ2-7; 9 bases map to TRBD1. J gave up 6 bases and V 6 bases, and 15 bases lay outside the gene matches. Germline loops: CDR1 SQVTM, CDR2 ANQGSEA. The CDR3 has 15 residues. In nucleotides, the CDR3 is TGCAGCGTCCATGCGCGGGGACAGGGTTCCGGCGAGCAGTACTTC. It codes for CSVHARGQGSGEQYF.

The rearrangement uses TRBV6-5 and TRBJ2-6; no definite D call. From germline, CDR1 is MNHEY and CDR2 SVGAGI. CDR3 size: 18 residues. The V gene lost 2 bases and the J gene lost 0 bases, with 14 bases spanning the gap. The chain's CDR3 is CASSYEVRISSGANVLTF. The CDR3 bases are TGTGCCAGCAGTTACGAGGTCAGGATTAGCTCTGGGGCCAACGTCCTGACTTTC.

The V and J genes are TRBV6-2 or TRBV6-3 and TRBJ1-1; 7 bases are shared with TRBD1. The CDR3 totals 16 residues. From germline, CDR1 is MNHEY and CDR2 SVGEGT. V lost 6 bases and J lost 2; bases outside the gene matches: 12. The CDR3 region is CASRGEGARFNTEAFF. In nucleotides, the CDR3 is TGTGCCAGCAGAGGGGAGGGGGCGCGGTTCAACACTGAAGCTTTCTTT.

This clonotype has just a few counts. The V gene is TRBV28, the J gene TRBJ2-7; 11 positions match TRBD2. Germline V CDR1 and CDR2: MDHEN, SYDVKM. This CDR3 region has 16 residues. V lost 5 bases to trimming and J lost 3 bases; unmatched junction nucleotides: 9. CDR3 in DNA: TGTGCCAGCAGTCCTCCTCTAGCGGGAGGAAACTACGAGCAGTACTTC. Translating it yields CASSPPLAGGNYEQYF. The entire variable domain, with the rest obtained from reference TRBV28 and TRBJ2-7, is as follows: DVKVTQSSRYLVKRTGEKVFLECVQDMDHENMFWYRQDPGLGLRLIYFSYDVKMKEKGDIPEGYSVSREKKERFSLILESASTNQTSMYLCASSPPLAGGNYEQYFGPGTRLTVT.

This clonotype was picked up a small number of times. This chain links TRBV12-5 with TRBJ2-1, with D maybe TRBD2 (6 bases). In germline, CDR1 is LGHNT, CDR2 FRNRAP. The CDR3 covers 12 residues. Trimming pared 1 base from V and 10 bases from J, leaving 8 bases between. The CDR3 region is CASGLEEGEQFF. As DNA, the CDR3 is TGTGCTAGTGGTTTGGAGGAGGGCGAGCAGTTCTTC.

This clonotype was counted many times. This chain connects TRBV20-1 to TRBJ2-7; D unclear. Between the trimmed V and J ends, which lost 4 bases and 6 bases, there was a span of 13 bases. Germline CDR1 is DFQATT and CDR2 is SNEGSKA (reference sequence). This CDR3 contains 12 residues. CDR3 residues: CSAKDSRPEQYF. As DNA, the CDR3 is TGCAGTGCTAAAGACTCGCGGCCCGAGCAGTACTTC.

The chain links TRBV19 to TRBJ1-2; 9 positions agree with TRBD1. This CDR3 has 14 amino acids. V gave up 6 bases and J gave up 7 bases; unmatched junction bases: 9. Germline values: CDR1 LNHDA, CDR2 SQIVND (reference sequence). CDR3 DNA sequence: TGTGCCAGTAGCCTCGGACAGGGGCCGGGTGGCTACACCTTC. Amino acid sequence: CASSLGQGPGGYTF.

The rearrangement links TRBV27 to TRBJ2-1, with TRBD1 as a possible D gene (7 bases). This CDR3 is built from 15 residues. Per germline, CDR1 MNHEY and CDR2 SMNVEV (reference sequence). The V end lost 4 bases, the J end lost 0 bases, and 10 bases lay between the germline ends. This CDR3 is CASSYQGGSYNEQFF. The CDR3 nucleotides read TGTGCCAGCAGTTATCAGGGGGGCTCCTACAATGAGCAGTTCTTC.

The rearrangement uses TRBV2 and TRBJ2-1; 8 bases line up with TRBD2. Germline V CDR1 and CDR2: SNHLY, FYNNEI. The trim removed 6 bases at V and 4 bases at J, leaving 8 bases unmatched. This CDR3 spans 15 amino acids. CDR3 in amino acids: CASSGLATSYNEQFF. The CDR3 nucleotides are TGTGCCAGCAGCGGACTAGCCACCTCATACAATGAGCAGTTCTTC.

This clonotype was observed many times. The chain uses TRBV20-1 and TRBJ1-1; 9 bases match TRBD1. The CDR3 has 17 amino acids. The V gene's germline CDR1 is DFQATT and CDR2 SNEGSKA (reference sequence). The trim removed 3 bases at V and 1 base at J, leaving 12 bases unmatched. The CDR3 loop reads CSASKPGQGRRNTEAFF. DNA for the CDR3: TGCAGTGCTAGTAAACCGGGACAGGGAAGGAGGAACACTGAAGCTTTCTTT.

This clonotype was counted at least ten times. J is TRBJ2-2 and V is TRBV19; D ambiguous. V lost 6 bases to trimming and J lost 6 bases, with 5 bases between them. The CDR3 covers 11 residues. Germline CDR1 LNHDA, CDR2 SQIVND (reference sequence). Written as DNA, the CDR3 is TGTGCCAGTAGAATGTCCGGGGAGCTGTTTTTT. This encodes CASRMSGELFF.

The sample holds a few counts of this clonotype. The CDR3 is CASSFLLGQGALGEQFF. The CDR3 nucleotides are TGTGCCAGCAGTTTTCTACTGGGACAGGGGGCGCTCGGTGAGCAGTTCTTC. The chain has TRBV27 and TRBJ2-1, with TRBD1 matching 12 bases. The germline V gene encodes CDR1 MNHEY and CDR2 SMNVEV (reference sequence). The CDR3 consists of 17 residues. The trim removed 3 bases at V and 9 bases at J, leaving 12 bases unmatched.

This clonotype was recorded a few times. The chain carries TRBV4-2 and TRBJ1-3; D not resolved. This CDR3 comprises 16 residues. Trimming pared 0 bases from V and 4 bases from J, leaving 13 bases between. Germline CDR1 and CDR2: LGHNA and YNFKEQ. CDR3 sequence: CASSQEARDAGNTIYF. CDR3 DNA: TGTGCCAGCAGCCAAGAGGCCCGCGACGCGGGAAACACCATATATTTT.

Ten or more counts support this clonotype. The V and J genes are TRBV7-9 and TRBJ2-5; TRBD2 aligns across 12 bases. The CDR3 is 16 amino acids. Trimming removed 6 bases from V and 4 bases from J; junction bases left unmatched: 9. Per germline, CDR1 SEHNR and CDR2 FQNEAQ (reference sequence). The CDR3 DNA follows: TGTGCCAGCAGTCCTTCTAGCGGGGGGGCCGCAGAGACCCAGTACTTC. This gives the protein CASSPSSGGAAETQYF.